This T cell receptor beta chain was recovered during a study of CD4 T cells in relation to SARS-CoV-2 and coronaviruses. Study-level information: PBMCs were cultured with antigen for less than twelve days before TCR beta sequencing. Of the patients, roughly eight were male, a few female, two Hispanic.

Worth noting for this clone: Its antigen remains unidentified.

The length of the CDR3 is 16 residues. Looked up from germline, CDR1 is MDHEN and CDR2 is SYDVKM. V lost 5 bases to trimming and J lost 2 bases, with 16 bases between them. Repertoires were generated with immunoSEQ multiplex PCR, while TCRdb's copy carries only in-frame clones and drops some. The sample has about 36,000 clones, around 85% seen once. Study-wide points: Culture-expanded clones reflect memory recall rather than primary priming during culture.

The sequence was collected from an adult with COVID-19. The J gene is TRBJ1-5, the V gene TRBV28; no definite D call. Sequencing was done on a sample of naive CD4+ T cells from PBMCs, cultured in vitro. Indicated subset: naive CD4+ T cells isolated by negative enrichment. CDR3 nucleotide sequence: TGTGCCAGCAGTCCCCTACCGCGGAATCGCAATCAGCCCCAGCATTTT. This codes for CASSPLPRNRNQPQHF.